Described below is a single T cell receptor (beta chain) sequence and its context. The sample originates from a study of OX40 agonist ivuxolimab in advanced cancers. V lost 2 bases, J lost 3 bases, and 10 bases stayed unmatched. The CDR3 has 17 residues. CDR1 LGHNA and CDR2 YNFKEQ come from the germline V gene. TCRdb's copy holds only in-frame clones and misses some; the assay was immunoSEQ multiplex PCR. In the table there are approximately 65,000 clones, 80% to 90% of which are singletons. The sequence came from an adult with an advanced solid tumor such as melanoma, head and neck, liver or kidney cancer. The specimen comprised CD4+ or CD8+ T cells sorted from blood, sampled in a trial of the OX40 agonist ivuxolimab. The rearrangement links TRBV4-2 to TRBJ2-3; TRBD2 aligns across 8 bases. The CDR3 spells CASSQTGAGGGTDTQYF. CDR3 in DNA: TGTGCCAGCAGCCAAACCGGGGCGGGAGGAGGGACAGATACGCAGTATTTT.